Included here is one TCR beta chain sequence, with context. The sample belongs to a study of cytotoxic CD8 clonotypes in ibrutinib-treated CLL. Across the whole study: Outcomes included around 25 partial and 2 complete responses; after median about 5.5 years, 14 stayed remitted and around 12 progressed.

The CDR3 extends over 12 amino acids. J lost 11 bases, V lost 5 bases, and 7 bases had no gene match. Germline-derived CDR1 and CDR2 are SGHNT and YYREEE (reference sequence). TCRdb's copy holds only in-frame clones and misses some; the assay was immunoSEQ multiplex PCR. The sample lists 97,000 or so clones; 70% to 85% were seen once. The material sequenced was PBMCs, taken after 12 months of ibrutinib treatment. The chain joins TRBV5-4 to TRBJ2-3; TRBD2 matches at 8 bases. This clonotype originated in a human donor with chronic lymphocytic leukemia. The CDR3: CASSSTSDWQYF. The CDR3 region has the DNA TGTGCCAGCAGTTCGACTAGCGACTGGCAGTATTTT.